The T cell receptor (beta chain) under discussion was sequenced for a study of CD8+ T cells in alopecia areata. Per germline, CDR1 SNHLY and CDR2 FYNNEI. The CDR3 length is 14 residues. V dropped 6 bases and J dropped 0 bases, with 10 bases sitting between them. The sample's treatment: oral pan-JAK inhibitor, 5-10 mg twice daily. Reverse transcribed after extraction, RNA yielded cDNA as the sequencing template. Here immunoSEQ multiplex PCR was the method, and the copy in TCRdb shows in-frame clones only, minus some. The data show 100,000 to 120,000 clones, with roughly 50% seen just once and 3% to 4% held by the top ten.

The chain couples TRBV2 to TRBJ2-3; D is ambiguous. This receptor was obtained from a human donor with alopecia areata. This specimen was CD4+ T cells sorted from blood, taken at week 24, from a patient treated with tofacitinib. The CDR3 protein is CASSQRVSTDTQYF. CDR3 sequence (DNA): TGTGCCAGCAGCCAACGGGTTAGCACAGATACGCAGTATTTT.